This TCR beta chain originates from a study of blood T cells in healthy people across ages. Study in general: With template switching, about one barcoded beta molecule was captured per two T cells.

Donors were systemically healthy Caucasian individuals from Russia aged 6 to 90 years. Per sample, no less than 5 micrograms of total RNA were extracted. V dropped 4 bases and J dropped 7; count of bases not matched to a gene: 13. In germline, CDR1 is LGHNA, CDR2 YSLEER. The CDR3 runs to 16 residues. This clonotype was found a few times. A J-beta primer mix and a sample-barcoded 5' primer were used in a second PCR of roughly 6 to 12 cycles. Each cDNA molecule carried a tag from a template-switch adaptor that contained 12 random nucleotides. MiXCR, run by TCRdb on the 5' RACE reads, gives a single entry per CDR3 protein. The table includes 600,000 or so distinct CDR3 sequences, under 55% detected once.

The rearrangement uses TRBV4-3 and TRBJ2-1; 7 bases fit TRBD2. The sequenced sample consisted of blood. The sequence was collected from a man aged 80 or over in good health. CDR3 protein: CASSRERASGKNEQFF. DNA for the CDR3: TGCGCCAGCAGCCGAGAAAGAGCGAGCGGGAAGAATGAGCAGTTCTTC.